A single sample gave rise to the 14 T cell receptor beta chains below, sequenced in a study of early T cells in non-severe SARS-CoV-2 infection. TCRdb re-analysed the 5' RACE reads in MiXCR, keeping a single row per CDR3 protein. The profile shows tens of thousands of distinct CDR3 sequences, less than 30% of them singletons. This specimen consisted of whole blood, obtained at baseline. All receptors derive from an adult who was a healthcare worker with PCR-confirmed SARS-CoV-2 infection or an uninfected control (not recorded which).

This clonotype was counted a few times. CDR3 sequence: CASGQGFEKLFF. The DNA of the CDR3 is TGTGCCAGCGGACAGGGGTTTGAAAAACTGTTTTTT. This chain joins TRBV6-1 and TRBJ1-4, with 9 bases that match TRBD1. The CDR3 loop spans 12 amino acids. J was trimmed by 7 bases and V by 8 bases; bases with no gene match: 2. CDR1 is MNHNS, CDR2 SASEGT, per germline.

This clonotype was picked up a small number of times. The chain links TRBV11-2 to TRBJ2-2; 8 positions agree with TRBD2. The CDR3 sequence is 15 residues long. Germline values: CDR1 SGHAT, CDR2 FQNNGV. V was pared by 5 bases and J by 7 bases, with 9 bases of the junction left unmatched. The CDR3 protein is CASSPVAGRVGELFF. The CDR3 nucleotides read TGTGCCAGCAGCCCCGTAGCGGGGAGAGTCGGGGAGCTGTTTTTT.

The V and J genes are TRBV2 and TRBJ2-1, with TRBD2 matching over 8 bases. CDR1 and CDR2 from the germline V gene are SNHLY and FYNNEI. The CDR3 sequence is 14 residues long. The trim removed 4 bases at V and 8 bases at J, leaving 7 bases unmatched. CDR3 sequence (DNA): TGTGCCAGCAGTGTCGCGGGGGGATCGGATGAGCAGTTCTTC. This translates into CASSVAGGSDEQFF.

This clonotype was counted a few times. The chain combines TRBV20-1 with TRBJ1-1; 7 bases fit TRBD1. The CDR3 is made up of 13 amino acids. Per germline, CDR1 DFQATT and CDR2 SNEGSKA (reference sequence). V was pared by 5 bases and J by 5 bases, with 8 bases of the junction left unmatched. The CDR3 region is CSADPRGLTEAFF. The DNA of the CDR3 is TGCAGTGCTGACCCCAGGGGGTTGACTGAAGCTTTCTTT.

The V and J genes are TRBV10-2 and TRBJ1-5, with unresolved D. The CDR3 is made up of 14 amino acids. V was pared by 4 bases and J by 4 bases, with 11 bases between. Looked up from germline, CDR1 is WSHSY and CDR2 is SAAADI. The CDR3 sequence is CASSVVGMNQPQHF. The DNA for the CDR3 is TGCGCCAGCAGTGTGGTCGGTATGAATCAGCCCCAGCATTTT.

The chain couples TRBV27 to TRBJ1-2; D remains ambiguous. Trimming removed 7 bases from V and 7 bases from J, with 16 bases in between. Germline CDR1 is MNHEY and CDR2 is SMNVEV (reference sequence). The CDR3 is made up of 13 amino acids. The CDR3 nucleotides read TGTGCCAGCACCACCGCATTCGGAAGTGGCTACACCTTC. It encodes CASTTAFGSGYTF.

There are a few counts of this clonotype. The chain links TRBV20-1 to TRBJ2-1; 9 bases match TRBD1. This CDR3 comprises 14 residues. V dropped 5 bases and J dropped 1; count of bases not matched to a gene: 3. Germline V gene sequence: CDR1 DFQATT, CDR2 SNEGSKA (reference sequence). As DNA, the CDR3 is TGCAGTGCTGGACAGGGGTGGTCCTACAATGAGCAGTTCTTC. This gives the protein CSAGQGWSYNEQFF.

The rearrangement links TRBV5-1 to TRBJ2-1; 11 bases are a match to TRBD2. CDR1 and CDR2 (germline): SGHRS, YFSETQ. The ends lost 4 bases at V and 0 bases at J; junction bases unmatched: 3. The CDR3 has 16 amino acids. The CDR3 DNA sequence: TGCGCCAGCAGCAGACTAGCGGGGAGCTCCTACAATGAGCAGTTCTTC. It specifies CASSRLAGSSYNEQFF.

This chain connects TRBV11-2 to TRBJ1-2; 11 bases map to TRBD1. CDR1 is SGHAT, CDR2 FQNNGV, per germline. V lost 7 bases, J lost 4 bases, and 5 bases stayed unmatched. The CDR3 runs 14 residues. The CDR3 protein is CASKLGQGVYGYTF. The CDR3, as DNA: TGTGCCAGCAAGTTGGGACAGGGGGTCTATGGCTACACCTTC.

V gene TRBV4-2 combines with J gene TRBJ2-7; D ambiguous. The germline CDR1 and CDR2 sequences are LGHNA and YNFKEQ. The CDR3 spans 14 residues. Trimming took 4 bases from V and 2 from J, leaving 12 bases between them. The CDR3 spells CASSPNRAAYEQYF. DNA of the CDR3: TGTGCCAGCAGCCCAAACCGGGCAGCCTACGAGCAGTACTTC.

The chain uses TRBV9 and TRBJ1-6; TRBD1 agrees at 7 bases. V lost 4 bases and J lost 0; bases outside the gene matches: 7. CDR1 is SGDLS, CDR2 YYNGEE, per germline. This CDR3 has 17 amino acids. The CDR3 DNA reads TGTGCCAGCAGCCTAGGGGGCACGAGCTCCTATAATTCACCCCTCCACTTT. This gives the protein CASSLGGTSSYNSPLHF.

The V gene is TRBV7-6, the J gene TRBJ2-1; D possibly corresponds to TRBD2 (6 bases). This CDR3 is 15 amino acids long. V lost 4 bases to trimming and J lost 2 bases, with 12 bases between them. The germline V gene has CDR1 SGHVS and CDR2 FNYEAQ. CDR3 loop: CASSSTGLAYNEQFF. CDR3 DNA: TGTGCCAGCAGCTCGACGGGACTTGCCTACAATGAGCAGTTCTTC.

V usage is TRBV4-3 and J usage is TRBJ2-1; D not certain. Trimming stripped 0 bases from V and 10 bases from J, with 13 bases between. The CDR3 spans 14 residues. In germline, CDR1 is LGHNA, CDR2 YSLEER. The CDR3 DNA reads as TGCGCCAGCAGCCAAGAAACCCGACCAGAAGAGCAGTTCTTC. Its protein product is CASSQETRPEEQFF.

This clonotype has ten or more counts. J is TRBJ1-2 and V is TRBV29-1; possible D gene TRBD1, 5 bases. The V end was cut by 4 bases, the J end by 3 bases, with 9 bases between. The CDR3 extends over 12 amino acids. Per germline, CDR1 SQVTM and CDR2 ANQGSEA. DNA for the CDR3: TGCAGCGTTGTTTCCAGGGACTATGGCTACACCTTC. This encodes CSVVSRDYGYTF.